Each of the 14 T cell receptor beta chains below was sequenced from the same sample in a study of shared clonotypes between healthy human individuals. Using immunoSEQ multiplex PCR, the repertoire was profiled, and TCRdb retains in-frame clones only, with some absent. Of about 2.3 million clones in the sample, over 90% were seen once. Sequenced: naive CD4+ T cells from PBMCs. The subset here: CD45RA+ positively selected. The receptors derive from a man aged 18 to 35 in good health. Some clones in this sample may be carry-over from other donors' samples.

This sequence joins TRBV10-3 and TRBJ2-7; 13 positions match TRBD2. There are 14 residues in the CDR3. V gave up 11 bases and J gave up 5 bases; unmatched junction bases: 9. Germline CDR1 is ENHRY and CDR2 is SYGVKD. This chain's CDR3 is CAARTSGRFNEQYF. The CDR3 DNA sequence: TGTGCCGCACGGACTAGCGGGAGATTCAACGAGCAGTACTTC.

The chain recombines TRBV6-5 with TRBJ2-7; 9 bases are shared with TRBD1. Germline V gene data show CDR1 as MNHEY and CDR2 as SVGAGI. Trimming removed 0 bases from V and 5 bases from J; junction bases left unmatched: 5. The CDR3 loop spans 15 amino acids. The CDR3 reads CASSYSGTGYHEQYF. The CDR3 nucleotides are TGTGCCAGCAGTTACTCCGGGACAGGGTACCACGAGCAGTACTTC.

V usage is TRBV27 and J usage is TRBJ1-2; D gene uncertain. Germline-derived CDR1 and CDR2 are MNHEY and SMNVEV (reference sequence). Deletions cut 5 bases from V and 4 bases from J, with 8 bases between. The CDR3 consists of 12 residues. CDR3 residues: CASSGHSYGYTF. The CDR3 nucleotides read TGTGCCAGCAGTGGTCACAGCTATGGCTACACCTTC.

This clone has only one observation. The chain recombines TRBV15 with TRBJ1-1, with 8 bases aligning to TRBD1. CDR1 LNHNV and CDR2 YYDKDF come from the germline V gene (reference sequence). This CDR3 is 15 amino acids long. J lost 1 base, V lost 0 bases, and 1 base had no gene match. Here the CDR3 DNA reads TGTGCCACCAGCAGAGAGGGACAGGAGAACACTGAAGCTTTCTTT. Protein product: CATSREGQENTEAFF. The whole variable domain, filled in from reference TRBV15 and TRBJ1-1, reads DAMVIQNPRYQVTQFGKPVTLSCSQTLNHNVMYWYQQKSSQAPKLLFHYYDKDFNNEADTPDNFQSRRPNTSFCFLDIRSPGLGDTAMYLCATSREGQENTEAFFGQGTRLTVV.

The gene calls are TRBV9 and TRBJ2-3; possibly TRBD1 or TRBD2 for D (5 bases each). V was clipped by 0 bases and J by 8 bases, with 16 bases between them. Germline V gives CDR1 SGDLS, CDR2 YYNGEE. This CDR3 spans 15 amino acids. CDR3 in amino acids: CASSVESLDSATQYF. The CDR3 coding sequence is TGTGCCAGCAGCGTAGAGTCACTAGACAGTGCTACGCAGTATTTT.

This chain joins TRBV27 and TRBJ2-1; 12 bases fit TRBD2. Germline V gene data show CDR1 as MNHEY and CDR2 as SMNVEV (reference sequence). The CDR3 contains 16 residues. With 6 bases clipped from V and 8 bases from J, the junction kept 11 bases outside the gene matches. The CDR3 is CASSPIGLAGRYEQFF. In DNA, the CDR3 is TGTGCCAGCAGCCCAATCGGACTAGCGGGAAGGTATGAGCAGTTCTTC.

Remarks on this clone: Other DNA sequences from this sample encode an identical CDR3 as well. The rearrangement joins TRBV28 to TRBJ1-4; D not resolved. The V and J ends lost 7 bases and 0 bases respectively, with 6 bases between them. This CDR3 region has 13 residues. Per the germline V gene, CDR1 is MDHEN and CDR2 is SYDVKM. DNA of the CDR3: TGTGCCAGCATGGGAGCAACTAATGAAAAACTGTTTTTT. Translation gives CASMGATNEKLFF.

In this sample, this clone turned up once. The rearrangement joins TRBV28 to TRBJ1-1, with D possibly matching TRBD1 (5 bases). The CDR3 is 13 residues long. Trimming stripped 7 bases from V and 7 bases from J, with 16 bases between. From germline, CDR1 is MDHEN and CDR2 SYDVKM. CDR3 DNA sequence: TGTGCCAGCAAGGGCGGGGGGTTGATTGAAGCTTTCTTT. This translates into CASKGGGLIEAFF.

The gene calls are TRBV5-1 and TRBJ2-2; 7 bases align to TRBD2. The CDR3 is made up of 14 amino acids. The V segment lost 4 bases and the J segment 3 bases; nucleotides outside the gene matches: 3. Germline lookup yields CDR1 SGHRS and CDR2 YFSETQ. CDR3 nucleotides: TGCGCCAGCAGCCGACGGGGGGACACCGGGGAGCTGTTTTTT. This sequence encodes CASSRRGDTGELFF.

V gene TRBV6-1 combines with J gene TRBJ1-3, with D perhaps TRBD1 (5 bases). Germline-derived CDR1 and CDR2 are MNHNS and SASEGT. The CDR3 loop spans 14 amino acids. Between the trimmed V and J ends, which lost 5 bases and 4 bases, there was a span of 12 bases. CDR3 DNA: TGTGCCAGCAGTCCAGGGTTCTCAGGAAACACCATATATTTT. It translates to CASSPGFSGNTIYF.

On this clone itself: This same CDR3 is encoded by further DNA sequences in the sample. The chain links TRBV18 to TRBJ2-4, with D possibly being TRBD1 or TRBD2 (5 bases each). The germline gives CDR1 KGHSH, CDR2 LQKENI. CDR3 length equals 14 residues. V was trimmed by 2 bases and J by 4 bases, leaving 9 bases between them. In DNA form, the CDR3 reads TGTGCCAGCTCACCAGGGACGGTGAAAAACATTCAGTACTTC. Encoded protein: CASSPGTVKNIQYF.

This rearrangement joins TRBV10-3 to TRBJ2-3; a possible D gene is TRBD1 (5 bases). Germline lookup yields CDR1 ENHRY and CDR2 SYGVKD. V dropped 3 bases and J dropped 3 bases, with 13 bases sitting between them. The CDR3 runs to 15 residues. The chain's CDR3 is CAISDAGSATDTQYF. In DNA form, the CDR3 reads TGTGCCATCAGTGACGCAGGGTCGGCGACAGATACGCAGTATTTT.

Worth noting for this clone: At the DNA level, this CDR3 is encoded by other sequences in the same sample as well. V gene TRBV5-1 combines with J gene TRBJ2-7; the match to TRBD1 covers 9 bases. The ends lost 3 bases at V and 2 bases at J; junction bases unmatched: 3. The V gene's germline CDR1 is SGHRS and CDR2 YFSETQ. This CDR3 spans 14 amino acids. The CDR3: CASSYGTGPYEQYF. In DNA form, the CDR3 reads TGCGCCAGCAGCTACGGGACAGGGCCCTACGAGCAGTACTTC.

This sequence joins TRBV27 and TRBJ2-1; 11 positions match TRBD2. Trimming at V came to 5 bases and at J to 7 bases, leaving 13 bases not matched to a gene. Germline V CDR1 and CDR2: MNHEY, SMNVEV (reference sequence). The CDR3 length is 17 residues. The CDR3 DNA reads as TGTGCCAGCAGTATAATTATAGCGGGAGGGCCACGAAATGAGCAGTTCTTC. This codes for CASSIIIAGGPRNEQFF.